What follows are 15 T cell receptor beta chains derived from one specimen sequenced in a study of blood T cell repertoires in COVID-19 (dated by TCRdb to 2018 to 2020). Library generation was performed with the immunoSEQ multiplex PCR assay. In its TCRdb copy, this immuneACCESS table keeps in-frame sequences only and misses some clones. Where compared with another copy, unresolved V genes explain less than half of these, and the others have no known cause. This sample holds roughly 300,000 clones; 85% to 90% were observed only once. The top ten clones comprise 4% to 5% of the sample. The sequencing input was PBMCs or T cells enriched from blood (not recorded which). The receptors were sampled from a man aged 25-45 years who had recovered from COVID-19.

V usage is TRBV7-2 and J usage is TRBJ1-3, with D possibly matching TRBD1 (5 bases). Trimming removed 5 bases from V and 0 bases from J, with 17 bases in between. The germline V gene encodes CDR1 SGHTA and CDR2 FQGNSA. The CDR3 length is 17 residues. This chain's CDR3 is CASSPSGAAYSGNTIYF. Written as DNA, the CDR3 is TGTGCCAGCAGCCCAAGTGGGGCCGCATACTCTGGAAACACCATATATTTT.

With regard to this clone: This sample also contains other DNA sequences that code for the same CDR3. V and J are TRBV30 and TRBJ1-5, with 7 bases aligning to TRBD1. The germline V gene has CDR1 GTSNPN and CDR2 SVGIG (reference sequence). CDR3 length: 13 residues. Trimming at V came to 2 bases and at J to 4 bases, leaving 2 bases not matched to a gene. CDR3 loop: CAWSPGGNQPQHF. The DNA of the CDR3 is TGTGCCTGGAGTCCAGGGGGAAATCAGCCCCAGCATTTT.

The V and J genes are TRBV5-8 and TRBJ2-1, with D tentatively TRBD1 (6 bases). V lost 4 bases and J lost 2, with 10 bases in between. The CDR3 sequence is 14 residues long. Germline CDR1 reads SGHTS; CDR2 reads YDEGEE. The CDR3 DNA sequence: TGTGCCAGCAGCCTCCGGGACACCTACAATGAGCAGTTCTTC. This sequence encodes CASSLRDTYNEQFF.

The chain employs TRBV10-1 and TRBJ2-1, with 8 bases lining up with TRBD2. This CDR3 has 16 residues. Germline V gene lookup returns CDR1 WNHNN and CDR2 SYGVQD (reference sequence). V lost 8 bases and J lost 5; bases outside the gene matches: 14. Here the CDR3 reads CASRAATGGPNNEQFF. CDR3 nucleotides: TGCGCCAGCCGCGCCGCTACGGGGGGGCCGAACAATGAGCAGTTCTTC.

This chain connects TRBV11-3 to TRBJ1-3; no definite D call. CDR1 and CDR2 from the germline V gene are SGHNT and YENEEA. The CDR3 contains 13 residues. Trimming cost V 5 bases and J 4 bases, with 9 bases left between them. CDR3 loop: CASSTLTGNTIYF. The CDR3 nucleotides are TGTGCCAGCAGCACATTGACAGGAAACACCATATATTTT. Drawing the rest from reference TRBV11-3 and TRBJ1-3, the complete variable domain is EAGVVQSPRYKIIEKKQPVAFWCNPISGHNTLYWYLQNLGQGPELLIRYENEEAVDDSQLPKDRFSAERLKGVDSTLKIQPAELGDSAVYLCASSTLTGNTIYFGEGSWLTVV.

The rearrangement uses TRBV3-1 (or the pseudogene TRBV3-2) and TRBJ2-7; 10 positions match TRBD2. This CDR3 region has 13 residues. The ends lost 4 bases at V and 3 bases at J; junction bases unmatched: 0. Per germline, CDR1 LGHDT and CDR2 YNNKEL (reference sequence). The CDR3 loop is CASSRTSGYEQYF. The CDR3 coding sequence is TGTGCCAGCAGCCGGACTAGCGGCTACGAGCAGTACTTC.

For the CDR3, the DNA is TGTGCCAGCACCCTGGGTCATCAGGCCAACTATGGCTACACCTTC. It codes for CASTLGHQANYGYTF. The rearrangement uses TRBV7-2 and TRBJ1-2; no clear D gene. The germline CDR1 and CDR2 sequences are SGHTA and FQGNSA. This CDR3 region has 15 residues. Trimming pared 7 bases from V and 2 bases from J, leaving 17 bases between.

The chain is built from TRBV11-3 and TRBJ2-2; 12 bases are shared with TRBD2. V lost 5 bases and J lost 3; bases outside the gene matches: 4. This CDR3 is built from 16 residues. CDR1 and CDR2 (germline): SGHNT, YENEEA. CDR3 in amino acids: CASSPGLAGYTGELFF. In nucleotides, the CDR3 is TGTGCCAGCAGCCCTGGACTAGCGGGGTACACCGGGGAGCTGTTTTTT.

The rearrangement links TRBV18 to TRBJ1-5, with no clear D. V lost 2 bases and J 0 bases, leaving 5 bases between the germline ends. The CDR3 runs to 14 residues. Per the germline V gene, CDR1 is KGHSH and CDR2 is LQKENI. The CDR3: CASSPENSNQPQHF. The CDR3 DNA is TGTGCCAGCTCACCAGAGAATAGCAATCAGCCCCAGCATTTT. Combining the CDR3 with reference TRBV18 and TRBJ1-5 gives the whole variable domain NAGVMQNPRHLVRRRGQEARLRCSPMKGHSHVYWYRQLPEEGLKFMVYLQKENIIDESGMPKERFSAEFPKEGPSILRIQQVVRGDSAAYFCASSPENSNQPQHFGDGTRLSIL.

This rearrangement joins TRBV19 to TRBJ2-3; D may be TRBD1 (6 bases). The CDR3 runs to 15 residues. V lost 11 bases, J lost 0 bases, and 18 bases lay in between. The germline V gene encodes CDR1 LNHDA and CDR2 SQIVND (reference sequence). The CDR3 protein is CAVGGRQLSTDTQYF. CDR3 nucleotide sequence: TGTGCCGTAGGGGGTCGGCAGCTTAGCACAGATACGCAGTATTTT.

V gene TRBV13 combines with J gene TRBJ1-2; D gene ambiguous. This CDR3 spans 13 amino acids. Per the germline V gene, CDR1 is PRHDT and CDR2 is FYEKMQ (reference sequence). V lost 2 bases to trimming and J lost 7 bases, with 11 bases between them. The CDR3 region is CASSLLREFGYTF. The DNA for the CDR3 is TGTGCCAGCAGCTTACTGCGGGAGTTTGGCTACACCTTC. Complete variable domain (other parts from reference TRBV13 and TRBJ1-2): AAGVIQSPRHLIKEKRETATLKCYPIPRHDTVYWYQQGPGQDPQFLISFYEKMQSDKGSIPDRFSAQQFSDYHSELNMSSLELGDSALYFCASSLLREFGYTFGSGTRLTVV.

This clone was observed a handful of times. The V and J genes are TRBV6-2 or TRBV6-3 and TRBJ2-1; 7 nucleotides align to TRBD2. This CDR3 region has 17 residues. J gave up 9 bases and V 2 bases, and 16 bases lay outside the gene matches. Germline V CDR1 and CDR2: MNHEY, SVGEGT. The CDR3 protein is CASSYPVGGAGVFEQFF. In nucleotides, the CDR3 is TGTGCCAGCAGTTACCCGGTGGGTGGCGCGGGGGTCTTTGAGCAGTTCTTC.

This chain connects TRBV7-8 to TRBJ1-2, with D hard to call. The germline V gene encodes CDR1 SGHVS and CDR2 FQNEAQ. There are 14 residues in the CDR3. V lost 3 bases to trimming and J lost 4 bases, with 12 bases between them. CDR3 nucleotides: TGTGCCAGCAGCTTTAATACGGAGCCCTATGGCTACACCTTC. Translated: CASSFNTEPYGYTF.

The chain has TRBV19 and TRBJ2-7, with a weak D call TRBD2 (6 bases). This CDR3 region has 11 residues. V lost 6 bases and J lost 7, with 10 bases in between. Germline CDR1 reads LNHDA; CDR2 reads SQIVND (reference sequence). DNA for the CDR3: TGTGCCAGTAGAGGAGGGTGGGAGCAGTACTTC. Translating it yields CASRGGWEQYF.

This chain joins TRBV7-6 and TRBJ1-4; 9 nucleotides align to TRBD1. Germline loops: CDR1 SGHVS, CDR2 FNYEAQ. The CDR3 has 14 residues. V shed 5 bases and J 5 bases; nucleotides not matched to a gene: 3. In DNA, the CDR3 is TGTGCCAGCAGCAAGACAGGGGGGAATGAAAAACTGTTTTTT. It codes for CASSKTGGNEKLFF.